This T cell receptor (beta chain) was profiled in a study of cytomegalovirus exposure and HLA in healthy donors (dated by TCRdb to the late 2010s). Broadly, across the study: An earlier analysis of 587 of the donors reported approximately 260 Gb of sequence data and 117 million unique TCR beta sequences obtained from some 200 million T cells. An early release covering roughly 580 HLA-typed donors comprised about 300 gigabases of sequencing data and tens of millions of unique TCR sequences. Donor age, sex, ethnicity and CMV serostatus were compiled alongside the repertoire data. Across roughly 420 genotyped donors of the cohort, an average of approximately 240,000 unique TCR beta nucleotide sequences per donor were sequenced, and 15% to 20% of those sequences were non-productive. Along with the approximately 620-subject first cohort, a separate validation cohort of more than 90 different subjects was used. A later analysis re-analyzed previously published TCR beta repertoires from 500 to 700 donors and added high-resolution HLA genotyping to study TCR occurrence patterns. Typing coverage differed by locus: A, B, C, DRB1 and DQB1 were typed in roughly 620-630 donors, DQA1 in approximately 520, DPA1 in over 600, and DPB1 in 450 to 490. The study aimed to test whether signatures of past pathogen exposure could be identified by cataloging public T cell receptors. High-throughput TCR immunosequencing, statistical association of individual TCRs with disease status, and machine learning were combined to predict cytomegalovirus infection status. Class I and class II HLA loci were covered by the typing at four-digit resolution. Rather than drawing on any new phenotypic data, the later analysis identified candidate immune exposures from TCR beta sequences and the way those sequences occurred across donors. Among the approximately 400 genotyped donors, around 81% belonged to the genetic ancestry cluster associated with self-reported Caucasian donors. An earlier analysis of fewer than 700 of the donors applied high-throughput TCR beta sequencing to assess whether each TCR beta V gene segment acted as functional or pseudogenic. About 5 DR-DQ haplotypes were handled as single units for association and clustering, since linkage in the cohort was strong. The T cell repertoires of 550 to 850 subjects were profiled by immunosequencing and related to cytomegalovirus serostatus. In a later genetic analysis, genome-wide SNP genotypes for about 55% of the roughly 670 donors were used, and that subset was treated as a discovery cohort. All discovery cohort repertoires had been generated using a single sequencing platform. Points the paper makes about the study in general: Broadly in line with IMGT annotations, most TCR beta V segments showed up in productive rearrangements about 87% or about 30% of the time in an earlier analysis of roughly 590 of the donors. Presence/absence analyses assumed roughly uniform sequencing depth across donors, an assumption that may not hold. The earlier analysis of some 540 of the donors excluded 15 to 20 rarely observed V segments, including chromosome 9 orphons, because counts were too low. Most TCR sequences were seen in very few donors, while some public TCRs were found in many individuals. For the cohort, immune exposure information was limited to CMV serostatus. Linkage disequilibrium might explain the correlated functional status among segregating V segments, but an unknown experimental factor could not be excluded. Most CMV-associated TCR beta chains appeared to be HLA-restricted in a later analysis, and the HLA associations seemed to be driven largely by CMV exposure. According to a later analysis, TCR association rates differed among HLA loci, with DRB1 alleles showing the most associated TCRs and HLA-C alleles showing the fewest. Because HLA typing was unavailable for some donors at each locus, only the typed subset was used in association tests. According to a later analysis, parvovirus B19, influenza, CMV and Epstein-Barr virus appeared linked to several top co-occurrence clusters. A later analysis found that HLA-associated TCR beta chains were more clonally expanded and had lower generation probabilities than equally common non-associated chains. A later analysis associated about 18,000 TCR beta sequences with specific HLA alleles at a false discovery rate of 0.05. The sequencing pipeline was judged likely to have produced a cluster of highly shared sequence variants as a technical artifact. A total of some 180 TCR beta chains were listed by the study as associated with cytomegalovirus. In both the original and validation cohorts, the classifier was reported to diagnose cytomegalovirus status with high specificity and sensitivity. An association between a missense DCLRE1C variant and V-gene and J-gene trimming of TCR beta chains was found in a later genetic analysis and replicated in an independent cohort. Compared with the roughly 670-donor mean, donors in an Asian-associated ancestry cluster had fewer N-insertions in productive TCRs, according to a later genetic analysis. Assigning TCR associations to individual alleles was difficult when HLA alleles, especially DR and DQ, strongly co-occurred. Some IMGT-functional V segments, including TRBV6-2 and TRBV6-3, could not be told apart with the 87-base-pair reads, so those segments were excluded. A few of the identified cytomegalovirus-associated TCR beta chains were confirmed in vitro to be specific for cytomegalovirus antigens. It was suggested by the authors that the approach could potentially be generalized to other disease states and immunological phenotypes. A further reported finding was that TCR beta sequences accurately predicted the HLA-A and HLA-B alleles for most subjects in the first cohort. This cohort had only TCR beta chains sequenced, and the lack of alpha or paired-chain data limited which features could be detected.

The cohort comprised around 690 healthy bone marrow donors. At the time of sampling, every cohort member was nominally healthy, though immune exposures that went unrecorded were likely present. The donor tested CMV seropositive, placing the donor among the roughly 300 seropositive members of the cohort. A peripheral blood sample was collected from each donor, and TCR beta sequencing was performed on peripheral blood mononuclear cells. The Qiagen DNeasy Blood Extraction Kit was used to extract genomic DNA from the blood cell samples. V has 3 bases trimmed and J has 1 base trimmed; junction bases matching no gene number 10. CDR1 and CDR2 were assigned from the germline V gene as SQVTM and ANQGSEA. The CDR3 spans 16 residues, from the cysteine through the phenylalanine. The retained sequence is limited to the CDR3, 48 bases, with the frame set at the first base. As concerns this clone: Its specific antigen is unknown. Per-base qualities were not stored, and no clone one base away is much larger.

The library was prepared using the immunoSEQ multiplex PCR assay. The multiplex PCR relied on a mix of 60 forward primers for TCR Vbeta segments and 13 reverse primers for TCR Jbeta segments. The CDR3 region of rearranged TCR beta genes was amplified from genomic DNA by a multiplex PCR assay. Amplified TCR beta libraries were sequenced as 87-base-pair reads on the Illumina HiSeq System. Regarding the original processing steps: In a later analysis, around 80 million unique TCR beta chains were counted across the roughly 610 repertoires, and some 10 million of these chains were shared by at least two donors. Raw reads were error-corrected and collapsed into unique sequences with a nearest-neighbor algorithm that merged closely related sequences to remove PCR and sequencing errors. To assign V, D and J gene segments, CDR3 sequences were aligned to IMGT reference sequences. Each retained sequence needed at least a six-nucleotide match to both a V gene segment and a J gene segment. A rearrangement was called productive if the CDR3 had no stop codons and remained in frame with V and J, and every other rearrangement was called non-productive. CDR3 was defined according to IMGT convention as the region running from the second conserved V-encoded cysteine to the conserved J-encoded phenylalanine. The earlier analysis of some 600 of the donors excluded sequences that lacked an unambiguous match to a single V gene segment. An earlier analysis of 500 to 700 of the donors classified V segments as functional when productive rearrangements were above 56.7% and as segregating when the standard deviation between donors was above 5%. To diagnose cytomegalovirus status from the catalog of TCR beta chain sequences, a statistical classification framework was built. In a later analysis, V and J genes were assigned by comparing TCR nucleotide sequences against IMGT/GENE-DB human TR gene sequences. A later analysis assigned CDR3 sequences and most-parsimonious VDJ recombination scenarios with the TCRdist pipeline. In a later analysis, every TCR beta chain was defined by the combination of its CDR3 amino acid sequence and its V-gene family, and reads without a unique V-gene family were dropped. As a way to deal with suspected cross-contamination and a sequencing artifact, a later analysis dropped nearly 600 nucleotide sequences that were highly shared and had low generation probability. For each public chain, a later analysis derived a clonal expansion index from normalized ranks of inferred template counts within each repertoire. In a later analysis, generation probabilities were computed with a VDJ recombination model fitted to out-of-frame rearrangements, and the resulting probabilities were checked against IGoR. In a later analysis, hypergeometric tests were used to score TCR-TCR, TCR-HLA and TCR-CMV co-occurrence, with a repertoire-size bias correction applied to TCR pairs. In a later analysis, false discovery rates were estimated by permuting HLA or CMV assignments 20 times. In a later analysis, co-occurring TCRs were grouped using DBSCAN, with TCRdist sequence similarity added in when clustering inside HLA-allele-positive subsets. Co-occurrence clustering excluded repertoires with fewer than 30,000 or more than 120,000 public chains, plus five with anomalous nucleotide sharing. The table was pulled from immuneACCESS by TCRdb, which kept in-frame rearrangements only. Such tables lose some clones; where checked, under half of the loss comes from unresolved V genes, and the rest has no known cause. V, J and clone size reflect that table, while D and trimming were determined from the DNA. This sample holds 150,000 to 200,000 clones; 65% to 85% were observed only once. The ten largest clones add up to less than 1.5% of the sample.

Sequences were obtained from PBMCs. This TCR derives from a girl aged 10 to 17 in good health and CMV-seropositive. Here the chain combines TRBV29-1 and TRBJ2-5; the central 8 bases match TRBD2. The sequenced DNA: TGCAGCGTTGAGAGTCCTAGCGGGTCCCTCCAAGAGACCCAGTACTTC. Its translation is CSVESPSGSLQETQYF. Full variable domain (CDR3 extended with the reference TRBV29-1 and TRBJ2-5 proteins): SAVISQKPSRDICQRGTSLTIQCQVDSQVTMMFWYRQQPGQSLTLIATANQGSEATYESGFVIDKFPISRPNLTFSTLTVSNMSPEDSSIYLCSVESPSGSLQETQYFGPGTRLLVL.